The 3 T cell receptor beta chains in this list originate from one sample, sequenced in a study of blood T cell repertoires in COVID-19. TCRdb's copy holds only in-frame clones and misses some; the assay was immunoSEQ multiplex PCR. The sample has 150,000 to 200,000 clones; 75% to 80% are singletons. The sequencing sample was made of peripheral blood. The source of these receptors is a woman older than 75 with acute or convalescent COVID-19.

The chain has TRBV19 and TRBJ2-7; 8 bases are shared with TRBD1. CDR1 LNHDA and CDR2 SQIVND come from the germline V gene (reference sequence). CDR3 length equals 16 residues. Losses at the gene ends were 5 bases for V and 1 base for J; bases not matched to a gene: 10. CDR3 in amino acids: CASSPTPGQESYEQYF. In DNA, the CDR3 is TGTGCCAGTAGTCCAACCCCGGGACAGGAATCCTACGAGCAGTACTTC.

Worth noting for this clone: No conserved phenylalanine or tryptophan ends this CDR3, so it is likely a read error. It is unclear where the CDR3 begins or ends on the DNA, so no DNA is shown, and the CDR3 is as TCRdb lists it. CDR3 in amino acids: CASSQVPGGN. The chain couples TRBV14 to TRBJ2-7; the D call in the table, TRBD1, was not verified against the DNA. Per germline, CDR1 SGHDN and CDR2 FVKESK. Inclusive of both ends, the CDR3 amounts to 10 amino acids.

This clone was found once. The gene calls are TRBV9 and TRBJ1-4; no clear D gene. CDR1 and CDR2 (germline): SGDLS, YYNGEE. Trimming pared 1 base from V and 7 bases from J, leaving 14 bases between. This CDR3 comprises 15 residues. CDR3 nucleotides: TGTGCCAGCAGCGTAACGGGCGGGGTCGGTGAAAAACTGTTTTTT. This codes for CASSVTGGVGEKLFF. Variable domain in full (rest from reference TRBV9 and TRBJ1-4): DSGVTQTPKHLITATGQRVTLRCSPRSGDLSVYWYQQSLDQGLQFLIQYYNGEERAKGNILERFSAQQFPDLHSELNLSSLELGDSALYFCASSVTGGVGEKLFFGSGTQLSVL.